A selection of T cell receptor beta chains follows, all from one sample in a study of blood T cell repertoires in COVID-19. The data were produced by immunoSEQ multiplex PCR, yet TCRdb's version contains in-frame clones alone and is incomplete. The sample lists about 55,000 clones, approximately 91% occurring once. The sample was peripheral blood. The origin of the receptors is a man in his sixties with active COVID-19. CDR3s include the opening cysteine and the closing phenylalanine or tryptophan. Fields, in order: CDR3 length, V gene, CDR3 protein.

>20|TRBV4-1
CASSQERFWGRSPGANVLTF
>14|TRBV7-9
CAPSANSGTGELFF
>14|TRBV29-1
CSVDMGTANTEAFF
>15|TRBV3-1/TRBV3-2
CASSREGTEGNTIYF
>14|TRBV4-2
CASSQELAGGEQYF
>16|TRBV27
CASSLDRGRSNYGYTF
>20|TRBV5-1
CASSYGRPGLAGVNTDTQYF
>13|TRBV6-5
CASNGGGSETQYF
>16|TRBV11-2
CASSSSGTSGYNEQFF
>17|TRBV3-1/TRBV3-2
CASSQEPFQGANYEQYF
>13|TRBV7-2
CASSWRRGNTIYF
>16|TRBV7-6
CASSLPGNRPGNTIYF
>16|TRBV5-5
CASSLPELQGYTEAFF
>16|TRBV7-9
CASSPRRLAGGYEQYF